The sample holds a few counts of the clone carrying this T cell receptor beta chain. What it recognizes is unknown. The data derive from a study of T-cell memory formation after mild COVID-19. Regarding the study as a whole: Day 15 to 85 contractors were CD4/CD8 balanced; later expanders leaned CD4+.

TCRdb analysed the 5' RACE reads with MiXCR anew, one entry per CDR3 protein. The sample lists 140,000 or so distinct CDR3 sequences; roughly 19% were seen once. V gave up 5 bases and J gave up 2 bases, with 13 bases separating them. The CDR3 has 14 residues. Sequencing used PBMCs or a T cell subset sorted from them (not recorded which). This receptor was taken from an adult woman who had mild COVID-19 (a few samples of this study predate the infection). Cell type and time point are not known. V usage is TRBV12-3 or TRBV12-4 and J usage is TRBJ2-7, with D tentatively TRBD2 (6 bases). The CDR3 spells CASSARDSTYEQYF. Written as DNA, the CDR3 is TGTGCCAGCAGTGCACGGGACTCAACCTACGAGCAGTACTTC.